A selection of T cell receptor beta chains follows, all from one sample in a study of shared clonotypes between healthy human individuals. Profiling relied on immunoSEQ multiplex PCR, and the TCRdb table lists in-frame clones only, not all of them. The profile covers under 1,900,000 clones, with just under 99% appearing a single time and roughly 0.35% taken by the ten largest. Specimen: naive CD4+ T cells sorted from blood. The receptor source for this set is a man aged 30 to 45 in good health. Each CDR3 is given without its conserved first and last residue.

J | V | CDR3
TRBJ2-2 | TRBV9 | ASSRGGDTGELF
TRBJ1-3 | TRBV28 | ASSFLAGGNTIY
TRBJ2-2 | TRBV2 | ASTDRRNTGELF
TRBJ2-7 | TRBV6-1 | ASSERGAARPYEQY
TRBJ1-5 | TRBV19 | ASSMDPGGFNQPQH
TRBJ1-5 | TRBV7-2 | ASSSGQGGNQPQH
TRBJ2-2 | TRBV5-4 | ASSLGPETGELF
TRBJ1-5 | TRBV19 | ASSISGFGQPQH
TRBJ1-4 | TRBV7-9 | ASSSFRGNEKLF
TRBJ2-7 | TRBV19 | ASSVGQYGYEQY
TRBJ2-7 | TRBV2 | ASANGGGNYEQY
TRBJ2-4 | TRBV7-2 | ASSLVPSGAKNIQY
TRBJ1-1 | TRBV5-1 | ASSLGLAGGNTEAF
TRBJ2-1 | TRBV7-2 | ASSLASGGTYNEQF
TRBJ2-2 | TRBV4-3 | ASSRQIGRRTGDTGELF
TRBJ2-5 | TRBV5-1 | ASSVDSQETQY
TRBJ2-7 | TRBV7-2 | ASSLTSVGTPSKQY
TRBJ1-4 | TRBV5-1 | ASSLNDAGQGEKLF
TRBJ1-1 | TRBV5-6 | ASSSRRQNLNTEAF
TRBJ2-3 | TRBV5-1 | ASSWGTASTDTQY
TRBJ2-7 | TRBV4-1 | ASSQEGFQQNLYEQY
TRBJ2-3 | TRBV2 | ASTLRGRTDTQY
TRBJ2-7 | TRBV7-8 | ASSATRDYRYEQY
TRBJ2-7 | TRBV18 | ASSLLETSGRKNEQY
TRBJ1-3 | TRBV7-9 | ASSLARNTIY
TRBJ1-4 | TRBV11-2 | ASSLLPGRDEKLF
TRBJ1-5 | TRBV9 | ASSVAENRAAGPQH
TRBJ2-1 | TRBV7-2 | ASSLALGSGGYNEQF
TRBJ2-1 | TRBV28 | ASSISGGLNEQF
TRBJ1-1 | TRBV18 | ASSPGPAMNTEAF
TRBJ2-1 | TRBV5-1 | ASSLRRGYNEQF
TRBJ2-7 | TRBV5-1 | ASSLTGVYEQY
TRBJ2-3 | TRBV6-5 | ASSWSVSTDTQY
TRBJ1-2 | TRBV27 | ASSYGASGGYT
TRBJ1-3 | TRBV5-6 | ASSPNSVSGNTIY
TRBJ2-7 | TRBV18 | ASSLTNIEQY
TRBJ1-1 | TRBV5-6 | ASSLGSPEAF
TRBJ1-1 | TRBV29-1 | SVVVTGGNLAF
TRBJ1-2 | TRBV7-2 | ASSRRTGEYGYT
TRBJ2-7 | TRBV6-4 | ASSATSGPTYEQY
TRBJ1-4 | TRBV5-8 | ASSLGDRQNEKLF
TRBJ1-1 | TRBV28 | ASSSSLGVPTEAF
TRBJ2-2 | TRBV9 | ASSVDQVRSHTGELF